One and the same sample provided the 21 T cell receptor beta chains below, sequenced in a study of CD8 T cells in Susac syndrome. Reverse transcription of about 0.5 to 1 ug RNA was carried out with random hexamers. Via MiXCR, TCRdb re-called the immunoSEQ multiplex PCR reads, giving one row per CDR3 protein. The sample has fewer than 95,000 distinct CDR3 sequences, about 95% seen once. The sample comprised CD8+ T cells from PBMCs. The receptors shown here come from a human donor with Susac syndrome.

The rearrangement links TRBV30 to TRBJ2-5, with D possibly being TRBD1 or TRBD2 (6 bases each). Germline CDR1 and CDR2: GTSNPN and SVGIG (reference sequence). Trimming removed 3 bases at V and 5 bases at J, with 16 bases between. The CDR3 extends over 14 amino acids. This CDR3 is CAWSELGGRETQYF. For the CDR3, the DNA is TGTGCCTGGAGCGAACTAGGGGGGAGGGAGACCCAGTACTTC. The full variable domain, its missing parts supplied by reference TRBV30 and TRBJ2-5, is SQTIHQWPATLVQPVGSPLSLECTVEGTSNPNLYWYRQAAGRGLQLLFYSVGIGQISSEVPQNLSASRPQDRQFILSSKKLLLSDSGFYLCAWSELGGRETQYFGPGTRLLVL.

The rearrangement uses TRBV29-1 and TRBJ2-1, with D perhaps matching TRBD1 (6 bases). Trimming left V 4 bases short and J 12 bases short, with 13 bases between. CDR3 length: 11 residues. Germline CDR1 and CDR2: SQVTM and ANQGSEA. The CDR3 DNA reads TGCAGCGTTGGGGGGACACCGGGGCAGTTCTTC. Protein product: CSVGGTPGQFF.

This chain joins TRBV7-9 and TRBJ1-5, with unresolved D. CDR1 and CDR2 (germline): SEHNR, FQNEAQ (reference sequence). V lost 1 base, J lost 6 bases, and 13 bases lay in between. CDR3 length: 15 amino acids. CDR3 loop: CASSLEKERGQPQHF. As DNA, the CDR3 is TGTGCCAGCAGCTTAGAGAAAGAACGAGGTCAGCCCCAGCATTTT. Using reference TRBV7-9 and TRBJ1-5 for the parts outside the CDR3, the full variable domain is DTGVSQNPRHKITKRGQNVTFRCDPISEHNRLYWYRQTLGQGPEFLTYFQNEAQLEKSRLLSDRFSAERPKGSFSTLEIQRTEQGDSAMYLCASSLEKERGQPQHFGDGTRLSIL.

The genes are TRBV30 and TRBJ2-5; 7 nucleotides match TRBD1. The CDR3 spans 13 residues. The germline V gene encodes CDR1 GTSNPN and CDR2 SVGIG (reference sequence). After removal of 7 bases from V and 3 bases from J, the junction contained 8 bases not matched to a gene. This chain's CDR3 is CALDRMVEETQYF. DNA for the CDR3: TGTGCCTTGGACAGGATGGTCGAAGAGACCCAGTACTTC. Full variable domain (outside the CDR3, taken from reference TRBV30 and TRBJ2-5): SQTIHQWPATLVQPVGSPLSLECTVEGTSNPNLYWYRQAAGRGLQLLFYSVGIGQISSEVPQNLSASRPQDRQFILSSKKLLLSDSGFYLCALDRMVEETQYFGPGTRLLVL.

This chain joins TRBV3-1 and TRBJ2-3; D is uncertain. This CDR3 is 15 amino acids long. The ends were cut back, 0 bases at V and 4 bases at J, with 11 bases in the middle. Germline loops: CDR1 LGHDT, CDR2 YNNKEL (reference sequence). Here the CDR3 DNA reads TGTGCCAGCAGCCAAGATTCCAGCTCCGCAGATACGCAGTATTTT. Protein: CASSQDSSSADTQYF.

The chain is built from TRBV12-3 or TRBV12-4 and TRBJ2-3; TRBD2 aligns across 10 bases. V lost 6 bases to trimming and J lost 4 bases; unmatched junction nucleotides: 10. This CDR3 is 16 amino acids long. The CDR3 DNA reads TGTGCCAGCAGGCCCCCGAGCGGGGGGGCTTCAGATACGCAGTATTTT. Translating gives CASRPPSGGASDTQYF.

This rearrangement joins TRBV7-9 to TRBJ1-2, with 9 bases lining up with TRBD1. Germline V gives CDR1 SEHNR, CDR2 FQNEAQ (reference sequence). The length of the CDR3 is 17 residues. V trimming: 5 bases; J trimming: 6 bases; junction bases outside the gene matches: 16. The CDR3 sequence is CASSPPERDRAENGYTF. In DNA, the CDR3 is TGTGCCAGCAGCCCCCCCGAGCGGGACAGGGCGGAGAATGGCTACACCTTC.

The chain uses TRBV30 and TRBJ1-1; D call uncertain. Trimming left V 1 base short and J 10 bases short, with 13 bases between. The CDR3 spans 12 residues. CDR1 and CDR2 from the germline V gene are GTSNPN and SVGIG (reference sequence). The CDR3 protein is CAWSDNPTGAFF. CDR3 in DNA: TGTGCCTGGAGTGACAATCCCACGGGAGCTTTCTTT. The full variable domain, with the rest looked up from reference TRBV30 and TRBJ1-1, is SQTIHQWPATLVQPVGSPLSLECTVEGTSNPNLYWYRQAAGRGLQLLFYSVGIGQISSEVPQNLSASRPQDRQFILSSKKLLLSDSGFYLCAWSDNPTGAFFGQGTRLTVV.

The chain uses TRBV28 and TRBJ2-3, with 10 bases aligning to TRBD1. Germline CDR1 and CDR2: MDHEN and SYDVKM. The V and J ends lost 6 bases and 2 bases, in that order; junction bases with no gene match: 11. This CDR3 is 17 amino acids long. Here the CDR3 reads CASSLYPGTGDTDTQYF. CDR3 DNA: TGTGCCAGCAGCCTCTACCCCGGGACAGGGGACACAGATACGCAGTATTTT.

As DNA, the CDR3 is TGTGCCAGCAGCTTTGACGGGGATACGCAGTATTTT. Its translation: CASSFDGDTQYF. The chain carries TRBV2 and TRBJ2-3; D unclear. Germline values: CDR1 SNHLY, CDR2 FYNNEI. The V gene lost 6 bases and the J gene lost 6 bases, with 10 bases spanning the gap. The CDR3 has 12 residues.

The chain employs TRBV9 and TRBJ1-5; 9 positions agree with TRBD1. Losses at the gene ends were 0 bases for V and 6 bases for J; bases not matched to a gene: 4. Germline CDR1 reads SGDLS; CDR2 reads YYNGEE. The CDR3 spans 15 residues. The CDR3 protein is CASSVGDRDTQPQHF. CDR3 bases: TGTGCCAGCAGCGTAGGGGACAGGGACACTCAGCCCCAGCATTTT.

This chain connects TRBV20-1 to TRBJ2-7, with 8 nucleotides matching TRBD2. This CDR3 spans 15 amino acids. Germline trimming cut 3 bases from V and 6 bases from J; bases unmatched to any gene: 13. CDR1 is DFQATT, CDR2 SNEGSKA, per germline (reference sequence). The CDR3 bases are TGCAGTGCTAGGGCAGCGGGGGTCGTCAGTAGCGAGCAGTACTTC. It specifies CSARAAGVVSSEQYF.

The rearrangement links TRBV4-3 to TRBJ1-6; possibly TRBD1 for D (6 bases). CDR1 and CDR2 from the germline V gene are LGHNA and YSLEER. The V gene lost 0 bases and the J gene lost 2 bases, with 17 bases spanning the gap. The CDR3 runs to 19 residues. The CDR3 sequence is CASSQEPGGSQTYNSPLHF. The CDR3 region has the DNA TGCGCCAGCAGCCAAGAACCTGGGGGCAGTCAAACCTATAATTCACCCCTCCACTTT.

The chain is built from TRBV30 and TRBJ1-5; D not certain. CDR1 is GTSNPN and CDR2 is SVGIG in the germline V gene (reference sequence). The CDR3 sequence is 13 residues long. Between the trimmed V and J ends, which lost 5 bases and 6 bases, there was a span of 14 bases. In nucleotides, the CDR3 is TGTGCCTGGGGGTTGTGGGGAGGTCAGCCCCAGCATTTT. It yields the protein CAWGLWGGQPQHF. Variable domain in full (rest from reference TRBV30 and TRBJ1-5): SQTIHQWPATLVQPVGSPLSLECTVEGTSNPNLYWYRQAAGRGLQLLFYSVGIGQISSEVPQNLSASRPQDRQFILSSKKLLLSDSGFYLCAWGLWGGQPQHFGDGTRLSIL.

The CDR3 nucleotides are TGTGCCAGCAGCCTCGACGGATTCTACGAGCAGTACTTC. Translation gives CASSLDGFYEQYF. The chain employs TRBV7-9 and TRBJ2-7; D gene ambiguous. The CDR3 is 13 residues long. Trimming shortened V by 5 bases and J by 3 bases, and 11 bases separated the two germline ends. In germline, CDR1 is SEHNR, CDR2 FQNEAQ (reference sequence). Looking up the rest from reference TRBV7-9 and TRBJ2-7 gives the full variable domain: DTGVSQNPRHKITKRGQNVTFRCDPISEHNRLYWYRQTLGQGPEFLTYFQNEAQLEKSRLLSDRFSAERPKGSFSTLEIQRTEQGDSAMYLCASSLDGFYEQYFGPGTRLTVT.

The chain couples TRBV12-3 or TRBV12-4 to TRBJ2-5; D may be TRBD2 (6 bases). This CDR3 has 14 amino acids. V lost 6 bases, J lost 3 bases, and 14 bases lay in between. The CDR3 is CASSPRDFEETQYF. The CDR3 nucleotides are TGTGCCAGCAGCCCCCGGGACTTCGAAGAGACCCAGTACTTC.

V and J are TRBV11-2 and TRBJ2-7; D gene unclear. This CDR3 has 15 amino acids. Per germline, CDR1 SGHAT and CDR2 FQNNGV. V was shortened by 0 bases and J by 2 bases, with 11 bases between the two germline ends. CDR3 region: CASSLDRTLAYEQYF. The CDR3 DNA is TGTGCCAGCAGCTTAGACAGGACGTTGGCCTACGAGCAGTACTTC.

This chain connects TRBV13 to TRBJ2-7, with no clear D. The CDR3 runs to 15 residues. The germline V gene encodes CDR1 PRHDT and CDR2 FYEKMQ (reference sequence). V lost 6 bases, J lost 1 base, and 16 bases lay in between. CDR3 nucleotide sequence: TGTGCCAGCAGGGAATTCCAGGCCCGTTCCTACGAGCAGTACTTC. This encodes CASREFQARSYEQYF.

The chain couples TRBV3-1 to TRBJ2-1, with no clear D. Trimming stripped 0 bases from V and 9 bases from J, with 12 bases between. The CDR3 extends over 14 amino acids. Germline V lookup: CDR1 LGHDT, CDR2 YNNKEL (reference sequence). The CDR3 loop reads CASSQERGWGEQFF. DNA of the CDR3: TGTGCCAGCAGCCAAGAGCGAGGCTGGGGTGAGCAGTTCTTC.

CDR3 sequence: CSVPLGTAALANYGYTF. In DNA, the CDR3 is TGCAGCGTCCCGCTGGGGACAGCCGCCTTAGCTAACTATGGCTACACCTTC. This chain joins TRBV29-1 and TRBJ1-2; 7 nucleotides align to TRBD1. CDR1 is SQVTM and CDR2 is ANQGSEA in the germline V gene. The ends lost 6 bases at V and 0 bases at J; junction bases unmatched: 16. This CDR3 is 17 amino acids long.

This clonotype was seen just once. V gene TRBV5-1 combines with J gene TRBJ2-7; unclear D gene. The germline V gene encodes CDR1 SGHRS and CDR2 YFSETQ. V lost 4 bases and J lost 0, with 8 bases in between. This CDR3 is built from 13 residues. CDR3: CASSPSGSYEQYF. CDR3 sequence (DNA): TGCGCCAGCAGCCCTTCCGGCTCCTACGAGCAGTACTTC. Full variable domain (remainder filled in from reference TRBV5-1 and TRBJ2-7): KAGVTQTPRYLIKTRGQQVTLSCSPISGHRSVSWYQQTPGQGLQFLFEYFSETQRNKGNFPGRFSGRQFSNSRSEMNVSTLELGDSALYLCASSPSGSYEQYFGPGTRLTVT.